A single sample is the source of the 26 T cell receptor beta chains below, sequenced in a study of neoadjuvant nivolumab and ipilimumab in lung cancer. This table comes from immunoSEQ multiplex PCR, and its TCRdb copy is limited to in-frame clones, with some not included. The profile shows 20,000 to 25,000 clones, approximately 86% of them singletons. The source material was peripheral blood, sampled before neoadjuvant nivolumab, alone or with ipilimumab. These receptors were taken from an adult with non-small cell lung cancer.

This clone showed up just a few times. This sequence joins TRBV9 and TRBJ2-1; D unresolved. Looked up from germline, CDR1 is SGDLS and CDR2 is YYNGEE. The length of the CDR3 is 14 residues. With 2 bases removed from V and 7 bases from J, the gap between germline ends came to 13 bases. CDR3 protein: CASSVSLPRNEQFF. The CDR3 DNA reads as TGTGCCAGCAGCGTGAGTCTTCCGCGGAATGAGCAGTTCTTC. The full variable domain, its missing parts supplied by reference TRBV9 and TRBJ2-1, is DSGVTQTPKHLITATGQRVTLRCSPRSGDLSVYWYQQSLDQGLQFLIQYYNGEERAKGNILERFSAQQFPDLHSELNLSSLELGDSALYFCASSVSLPRNEQFFGPGTRLTVL.

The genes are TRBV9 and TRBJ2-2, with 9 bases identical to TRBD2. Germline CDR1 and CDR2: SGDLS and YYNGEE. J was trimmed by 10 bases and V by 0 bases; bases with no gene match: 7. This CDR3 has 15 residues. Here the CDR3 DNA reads TGTGCCAGCAGCGTAGCTAGCGCGGGAGGGACGGAGCTGTTTTTT. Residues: CASSVASAGGTELFF. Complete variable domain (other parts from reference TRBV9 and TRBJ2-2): DSGVTQTPKHLITATGQRVTLRCSPRSGDLSVYWYQQSLDQGLQFLIQYYNGEERAKGNILERFSAQQFPDLHSELNLSSLELGDSALYFCASSVASAGGTELFFGEGSRLTVL.

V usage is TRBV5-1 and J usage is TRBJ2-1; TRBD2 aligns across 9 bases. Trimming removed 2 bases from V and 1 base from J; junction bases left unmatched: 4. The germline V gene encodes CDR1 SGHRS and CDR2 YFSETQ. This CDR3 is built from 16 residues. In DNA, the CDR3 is TGCGCCAGCAGCTTCACTAGCGGGTATTCCTACAATGAGCAGTTCTTC. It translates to CASSFTSGYSYNEQFF. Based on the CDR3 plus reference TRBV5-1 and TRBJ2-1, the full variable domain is KAGVTQTPRYLIKTRGQQVTLSCSPISGHRSVSWYQQTPGQGLQFLFEYFSETQRNKGNFPGRFSGRQFSNSRSEMNVSTLELGDSALYLCASSFTSGYSYNEQFFGPGTRLTVL.

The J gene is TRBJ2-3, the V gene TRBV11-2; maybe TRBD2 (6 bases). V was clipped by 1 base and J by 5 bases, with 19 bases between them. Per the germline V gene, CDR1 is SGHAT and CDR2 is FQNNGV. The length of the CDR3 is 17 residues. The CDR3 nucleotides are TGTGCCAGCAGCTTAGTCGGGAGACCCGCACGTGGAGATACGCAGTATTTT. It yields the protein CASSLVGRPARGDTQYF. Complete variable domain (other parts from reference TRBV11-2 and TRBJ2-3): EAGVAQSPRYKIIEKRQSVAFWCNPISGHATLYWYQQILGQGPKLLIQFQNNGVVDDSQLPKDRFSAERLKGVDSTLKIQPAKLEDSAVYLCASSLVGRPARGDTQYFGPGTRLTVL.

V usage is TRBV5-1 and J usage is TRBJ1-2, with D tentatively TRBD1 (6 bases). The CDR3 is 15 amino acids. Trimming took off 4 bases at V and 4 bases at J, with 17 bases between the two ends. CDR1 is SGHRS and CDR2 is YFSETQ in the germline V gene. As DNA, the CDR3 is TGCGCCAGCAGCCAGGACAGCTCCGGAGGCTATGGCTACACCTTC. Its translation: CASSQDSSGGYGYTF.

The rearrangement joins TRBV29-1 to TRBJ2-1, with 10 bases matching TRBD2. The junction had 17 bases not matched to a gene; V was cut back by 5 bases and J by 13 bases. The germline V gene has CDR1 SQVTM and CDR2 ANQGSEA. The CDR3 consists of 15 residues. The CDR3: CSVIRQGLAGENQFF. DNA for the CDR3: TGCAGCGTTATACGACAGGGGCTAGCGGGAGAGAATCAGTTCTTC.

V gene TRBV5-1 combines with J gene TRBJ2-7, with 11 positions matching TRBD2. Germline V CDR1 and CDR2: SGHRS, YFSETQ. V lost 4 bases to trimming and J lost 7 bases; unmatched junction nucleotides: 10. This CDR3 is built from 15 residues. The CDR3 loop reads CASSAELAGEGEQYF. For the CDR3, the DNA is TGCGCCAGCAGCGCCGAACTAGCGGGAGAGGGTGAGCAGTACTTC. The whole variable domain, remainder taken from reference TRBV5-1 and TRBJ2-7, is KAGVTQTPRYLIKTRGQQVTLSCSPISGHRSVSWYQQTPGQGLQFLFEYFSETQRNKGNFPGRFSGRQFSNSRSEMNVSTLELGDSALYLCASSAELAGEGEQYFGPGTRLTVT.

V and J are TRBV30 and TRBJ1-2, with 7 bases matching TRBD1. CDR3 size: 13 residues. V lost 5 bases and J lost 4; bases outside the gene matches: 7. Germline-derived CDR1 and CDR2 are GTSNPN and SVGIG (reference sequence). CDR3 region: CAWEQGLLYGYTF. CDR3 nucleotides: TGTGCCTGGGAACAGGGGCTCCTCTATGGCTACACCTTC.

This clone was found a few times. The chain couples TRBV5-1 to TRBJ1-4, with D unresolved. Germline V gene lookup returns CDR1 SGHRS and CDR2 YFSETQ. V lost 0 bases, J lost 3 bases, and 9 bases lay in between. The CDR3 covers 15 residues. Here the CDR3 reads CASSLGYRSNEKLFF. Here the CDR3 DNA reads TGCGCCAGCAGCTTGGGGTACAGATCTAATGAAAAACTGTTTTTT.

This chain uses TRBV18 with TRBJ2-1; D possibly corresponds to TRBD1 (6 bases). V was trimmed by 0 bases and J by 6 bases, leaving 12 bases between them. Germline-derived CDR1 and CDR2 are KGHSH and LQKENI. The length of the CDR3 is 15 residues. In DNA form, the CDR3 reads TGTGCCAGCTCACCACCGGCTCAAGGGGGCAATGAGCAGTTCTTC. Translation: CASSPPAQGGNEQFF. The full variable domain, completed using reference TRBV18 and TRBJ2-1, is NAGVMQNPRHLVRRRGQEARLRCSPMKGHSHVYWYRQLPEEGLKFMVYLQKENIIDESGMPKERFSAEFPKEGPSILRIQQVVRGDSAAYFCASSPPAQGGNEQFFGPGTRLTVL.

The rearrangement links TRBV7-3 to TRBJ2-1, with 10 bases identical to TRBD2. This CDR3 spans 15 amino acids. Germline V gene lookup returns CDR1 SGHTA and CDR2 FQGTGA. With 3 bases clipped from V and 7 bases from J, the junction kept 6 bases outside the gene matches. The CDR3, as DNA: TGTGCCAGCAGCTTGCTAGCGGGAGTACCAAATGAGCAGTTCTTC. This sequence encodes CASSLLAGVPNEQFF.

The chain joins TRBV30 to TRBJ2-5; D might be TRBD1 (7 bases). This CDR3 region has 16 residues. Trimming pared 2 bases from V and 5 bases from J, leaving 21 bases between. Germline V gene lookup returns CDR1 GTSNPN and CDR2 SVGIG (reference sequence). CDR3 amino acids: CAWSPPGGSAGETQYF. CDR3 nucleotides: TGTGCCTGGAGTCCTCCAGGGGGTTCGGCGGGGGAGACCCAGTACTTC.

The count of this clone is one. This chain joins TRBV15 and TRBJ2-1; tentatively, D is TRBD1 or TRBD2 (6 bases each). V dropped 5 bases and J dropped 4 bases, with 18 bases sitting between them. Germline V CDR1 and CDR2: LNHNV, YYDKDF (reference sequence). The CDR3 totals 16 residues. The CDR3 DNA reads TGTGCCACCAGCCCACCGGGGGCCCTCGGTTACAATGAGCAGTTCTTC. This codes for CATSPPGALGYNEQFF. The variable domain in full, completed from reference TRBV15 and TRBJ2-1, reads DAMVIQNPRYQVTQFGKPVTLSCSQTLNHNVMYWYQQKSSQAPKLLFHYYDKDFNNEADTPDNFQSRRPNTSFCFLDIRSPGLGDTAMYLCATSPPGALGYNEQFFGPGTRLTVL.

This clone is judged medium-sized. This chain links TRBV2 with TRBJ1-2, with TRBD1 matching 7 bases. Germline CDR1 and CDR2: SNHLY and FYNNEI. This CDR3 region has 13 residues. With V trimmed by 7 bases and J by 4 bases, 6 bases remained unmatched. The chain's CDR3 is CASITTGSYGYTF. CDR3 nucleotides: TGTGCCAGCATTACGACAGGGAGCTATGGCTACACCTTC.

CDR3 region: CASSSGQVNTEAFF. The CDR3 bases are TGTGCCAGCTCATCGGGACAGGTGAACACTGAAGCTTTCTTT. The chain combines TRBV18 with TRBJ1-1, with 8 positions matching TRBD1. The CDR3 covers 14 residues. The germline gives CDR1 KGHSH, CDR2 LQKENI. J lost 0 bases, V lost 5 bases, and 2 bases had no gene match.

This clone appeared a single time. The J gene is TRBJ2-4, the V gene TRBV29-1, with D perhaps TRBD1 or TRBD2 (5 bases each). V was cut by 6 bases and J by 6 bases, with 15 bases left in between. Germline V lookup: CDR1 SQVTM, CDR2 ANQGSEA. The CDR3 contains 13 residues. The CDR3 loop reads CSVGDLSRNIQYF. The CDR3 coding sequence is TGCAGCGTGGGGGACCTTTCCCGAAACATTCAGTACTTC.

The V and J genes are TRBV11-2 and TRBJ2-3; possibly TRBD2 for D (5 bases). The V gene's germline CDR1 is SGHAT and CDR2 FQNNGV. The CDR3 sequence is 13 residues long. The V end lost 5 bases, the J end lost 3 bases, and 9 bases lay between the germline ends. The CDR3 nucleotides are TGTGCCAGCAGCCGACTAACTACAGATACGCAGTATTTT. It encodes CASSRLTTDTQYF.

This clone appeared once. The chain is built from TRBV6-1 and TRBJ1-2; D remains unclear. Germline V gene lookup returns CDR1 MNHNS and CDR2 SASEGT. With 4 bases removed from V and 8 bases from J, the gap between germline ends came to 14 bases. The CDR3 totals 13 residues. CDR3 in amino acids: CASSGFGLVGYTF. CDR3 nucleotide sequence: TGTGCCAGCAGTGGATTCGGACTGGTCGGCTACACCTTC.

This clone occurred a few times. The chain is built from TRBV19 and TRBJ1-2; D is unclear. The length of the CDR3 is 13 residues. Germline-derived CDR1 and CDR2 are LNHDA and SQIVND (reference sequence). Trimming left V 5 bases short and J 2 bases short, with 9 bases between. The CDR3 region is CASSLQRNYGYTF. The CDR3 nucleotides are TGTGCCAGTAGTCTCCAAAGGAACTATGGCTACACCTTC.

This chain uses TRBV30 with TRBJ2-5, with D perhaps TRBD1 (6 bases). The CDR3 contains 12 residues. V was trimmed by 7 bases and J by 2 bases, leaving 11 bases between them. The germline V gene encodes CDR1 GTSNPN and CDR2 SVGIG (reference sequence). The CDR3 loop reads CALERGQETQYF. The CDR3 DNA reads TGTGCCTTGGAGAGGGGGCAAGAGACCCAGTACTTC.

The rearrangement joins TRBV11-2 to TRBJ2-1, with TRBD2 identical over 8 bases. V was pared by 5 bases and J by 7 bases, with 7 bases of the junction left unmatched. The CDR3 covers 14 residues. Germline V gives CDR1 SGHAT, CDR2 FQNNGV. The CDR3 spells CASSPPGGRNEQFF. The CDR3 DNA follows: TGTGCCAGCAGCCCTCCGGGAGGGCGGAATGAGCAGTTCTTC.

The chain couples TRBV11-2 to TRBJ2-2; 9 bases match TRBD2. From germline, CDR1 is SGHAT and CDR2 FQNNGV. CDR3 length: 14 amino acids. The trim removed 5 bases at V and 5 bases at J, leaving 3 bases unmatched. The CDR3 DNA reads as TGTGCCAGCAGCCTTGCGGGAGGGACCGGGGAGCTGTTTTTT. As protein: CASSLAGGTGELFF.

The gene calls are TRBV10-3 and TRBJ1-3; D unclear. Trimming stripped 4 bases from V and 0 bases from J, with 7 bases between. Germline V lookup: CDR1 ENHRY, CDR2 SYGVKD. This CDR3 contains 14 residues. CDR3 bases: TGTGCCATCAGTGGGACTTCCTCTGGAAACACCATATATTTT. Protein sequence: CAISGTSSGNTIYF.

The CDR3 sequence is CASSPSGQSRSYEQYF. CDR3 bases: TGTGCCAGCAGCCCGAGCGGACAGAGTCGTTCCTACGAGCAGTACTTC. The chain joins TRBV9 to TRBJ2-7; perhaps TRBD1 as D (6 bases). The germline gives CDR1 SGDLS, CDR2 YYNGEE. Trimming took off 4 bases at V and 1 base at J, with 18 bases between the two ends. This CDR3 has 16 amino acids.

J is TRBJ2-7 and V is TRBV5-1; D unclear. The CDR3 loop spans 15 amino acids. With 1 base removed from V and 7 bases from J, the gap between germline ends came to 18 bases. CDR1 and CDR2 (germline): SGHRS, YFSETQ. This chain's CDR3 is CASSLYGRRGEEQYF. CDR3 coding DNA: TGCGCCAGCAGCTTGTACGGCAGGAGAGGAGAGGAGCAGTACTTC.

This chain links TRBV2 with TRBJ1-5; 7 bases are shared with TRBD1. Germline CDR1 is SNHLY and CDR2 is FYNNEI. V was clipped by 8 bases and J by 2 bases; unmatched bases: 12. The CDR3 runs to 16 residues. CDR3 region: CASGRFDRVGNQPQHF. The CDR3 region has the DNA TGTGCCAGCGGCCGATTTGACAGGGTCGGCAATCAGCCCCAGCATTTT.